This T cell receptor beta chain was recovered during a study of blood T cells in healthy people across ages. Overall study findings and caveats: Donor CMV status was unknown, possibly confounding expanded clonotype changes.

The CDR3 is made up of 16 amino acids. V lost 5 bases, J lost 4 bases, and 6 bases stayed unmatched. Germline V gene lookup returns CDR1 DFQATT and CDR2 SNEGSKA (reference sequence). For the second PCR, which ran for roughly 6 to 12 cycles, a sample-barcoded 5' primer and a J-beta primer mix were used. A single record per CDR3 protein comes from TCRdb applying MiXCR to the 5' RACE reads. The sample holds over 1,200,000 distinct CDR3 sequences, approximately 59% seen once. Concerning this clonotype itself: Antigen specificity is unknown.

The sequenced material came from blood. The sequence derives from a man aged 18-30 years in good health. This chain connects TRBV20-1 to TRBJ2-1, with 15 bases fitting TRBD2. This CDR3 is CSAPGTSGGPYNEQFF. The CDR3 DNA reads TGCAGTGCTCCTGGGACTAGCGGGGGGCCATACAATGAGCAGTTCTTC.